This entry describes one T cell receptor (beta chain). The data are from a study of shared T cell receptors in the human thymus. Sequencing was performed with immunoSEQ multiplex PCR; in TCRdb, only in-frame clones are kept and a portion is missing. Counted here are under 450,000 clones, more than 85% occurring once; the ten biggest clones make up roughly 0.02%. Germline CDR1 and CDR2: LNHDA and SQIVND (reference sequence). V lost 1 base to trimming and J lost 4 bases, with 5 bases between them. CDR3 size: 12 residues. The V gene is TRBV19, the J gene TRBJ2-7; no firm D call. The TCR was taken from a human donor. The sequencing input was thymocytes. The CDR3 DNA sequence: TGTGCCAGTAGTATAGGAGAGTACGAGCAGTACTTC. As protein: CASSIGEYEQYF. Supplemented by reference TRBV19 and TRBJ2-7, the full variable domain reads DGGITQSPKYLFRKEGQNVTLSCEQNLNHDAMYWYRQDPGQGLRLIYYSQIVNDFQKGDIAEGYSVSREKKESFPLTVTSAQKNPTAFYLCASSIGEYEQYFGPGTRLTVT.